This T cell receptor beta chain was documented in a study of T cell repertoires in cytomegalovirus infection. Across the whole study: Recently identified HLA-C-restricted CMV epitopes were used, and well-studied HLA-B-restricted CMV epitopes were used as well. Carrying CMV and the relevant HLA type showed in public TCR beta signatures. Study-level points and caveats: In two of eight donors, the top clonotype was HLA-C-restricted CMV-specific. Identification of carriers of CMV plus the relevant HLA was performed using cumulative public TCR beta family frequency.

Concerning this clonotype itself: The antigen is not known.

TCRdb re-analysed the reads in MiXCR, keeping a single row per CDR3 protein. The table records roughly 920,000 distinct CDR3 sequences, 25% to 40% of them present only once. Material: cultured CD8+ T cells from PBMCs, obtained from culture after CMV antigen stimulation. This TCR derives from a human donor in good health (CMV status not recorded). Some clones in this sample may be carry-over from other donors' samples.

The CDR3 sequence: CASRDGEYNEQFF. The CDR3 nucleotides read TGTGCCAGCCGGGACGGAGAATACAATGAGCAGTTCTTC. The rearrangement joins TRBV28 to TRBJ2-1; perhaps D is TRBD1 or TRBD2 (5 bases each). The CDR3 extends over 13 amino acids. Trimming shortened V by 8 bases and J by 4 bases, and 12 bases separated the two germline ends. In germline, CDR1 is MDHEN, CDR2 SYDVKM.